Given below is one T cell receptor beta chain in context. Its antigen is unknown. The study ran its PCR with 60 Vbeta and 13 Jbeta primers. TCRdb's table, derived via immunoSEQ multiplex PCR, lists solely in-frame clones and lacks some. Seen here are about 170,000 clones, 76% observed once, and the top ten hold around 0.71%. The data are from a study of cytomegalovirus exposure and HLA in healthy donors. Study-wide results and caveats: Earlier findings revealed that most TCR beta V segments proved productive either about 87% or about 30% of the time.

The germline gives CDR1 SNHLY, CDR2 FYNNEI. Trimming removed 5 bases from V and 5 bases from J, with 28 bases in between. This CDR3 has 18 residues. The rearrangement uses TRBV2 and TRBJ2-7; tentative D call: TRBD2 (6 bases). Sequencing used PBMCs. The TCR was taken from a female donor in good health and CMV-seronegative. DNA of the CDR3: TGTGCCAGCAGTACCAGACTTCTAGCGCGGGCCATAAAGGACGAGCAGTACTTC. It translates to CASSTRLLARAIKDEQYF.